This T cell receptor (beta chain) is drawn from a study of T cell responses to AZD1222 COVID-19 vaccine. The protocol was immunoSEQ multiplex PCR, while the TCRdb copy is restricted to in-frame clones and leaves out a portion. The table records approximately 180,000 clones, 88% of them present only once. The source is an adult in good health. The sequenced sample was peripheral blood, obtained on day 0 of AZD1222 vaccination.

The CDR3 is CASSLEAGGHNSPLHF. CDR3 DNA: TGTGCCAGCAGCTTGGAGGCAGGGGGACATAATTCACCCCTCCACTTT. J is TRBJ1-6 and V is TRBV5-4, with 7 bases matching TRBD1. The CDR3 spans 16 residues. The junction had 5 bases not matched to a gene; V was cut back by 0 bases and J by 5 bases. Germline values: CDR1 SGHNT, CDR2 YYREEE (reference sequence).